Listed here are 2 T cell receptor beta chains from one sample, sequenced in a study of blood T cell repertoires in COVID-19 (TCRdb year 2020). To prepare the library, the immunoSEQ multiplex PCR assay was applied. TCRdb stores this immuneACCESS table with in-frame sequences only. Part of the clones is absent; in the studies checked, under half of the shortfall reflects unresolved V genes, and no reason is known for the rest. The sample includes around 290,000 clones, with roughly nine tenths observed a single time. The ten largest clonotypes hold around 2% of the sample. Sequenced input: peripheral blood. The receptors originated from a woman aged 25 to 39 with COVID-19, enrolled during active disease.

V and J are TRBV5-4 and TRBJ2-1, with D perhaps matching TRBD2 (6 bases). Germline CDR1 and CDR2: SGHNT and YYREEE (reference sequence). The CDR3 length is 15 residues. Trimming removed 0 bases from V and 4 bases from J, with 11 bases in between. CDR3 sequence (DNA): TGTGCCAGCAGCTTGGATTTTCGGGGGTACAATGAGCAGTTCTTC. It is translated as CASSLDFRGYNEQFF.

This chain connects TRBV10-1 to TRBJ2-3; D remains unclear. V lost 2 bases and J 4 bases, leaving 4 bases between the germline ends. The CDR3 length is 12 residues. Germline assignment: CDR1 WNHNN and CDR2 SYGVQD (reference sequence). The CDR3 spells CASSETADTQYF. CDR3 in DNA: TGCGCCAGCAGTGAGACGGCAGATACGCAGTATTTT.